These 9 T cell receptor beta chains were all obtained from the same sample, sequenced in a study of blood T cell repertoires in COVID-19. This table comes from immunoSEQ multiplex PCR, and its TCRdb copy is limited to in-frame clones, with some not included. The table lists tens of thousands of clones, around nine tenths of them singletons. Sample: peripheral blood. The receptors were gathered from a man aged 55 to 70 with acute or convalescent COVID-19.

The chain carries TRBV18 and TRBJ1-6, with 8 bases aligning to TRBD1. V gave up 5 bases and J gave up 5 bases; unmatched junction bases: 5. CDR3 length: 15 residues. Germline loops: CDR1 KGHSH, CDR2 LQKENI. DNA of the CDR3: TGTGCCAGCTCAGACCGGACAGGGAATAATTCACCCCTCCACTTT. It translates to CASSDRTGNNSPLHF.

V usage is TRBV12-5 and J usage is TRBJ1-5; D uncertain. V lost 5 bases and J lost 10, with 18 bases in between. The V gene's germline CDR1 is LGHNT and CDR2 FRNRAP. The CDR3 is 14 residues long. The CDR3 spells CASGPRDGSVPQHF. As DNA, the CDR3 is TGTGCTAGTGGTCCCCGGGATGGTAGCGTACCCCAGCATTTT.

CDR3 in amino acids: CASSLAGQGYGELFF. The CDR3 nucleotides read TGTGCCAGCAGCTTAGCGGGACAGGGTTACGGGGAGCTGTTTTTT. The chain joins TRBV7-2 to TRBJ2-2; 9 bases agree with TRBD1. CDR1 SGHTA and CDR2 FQGNSA come from the germline V gene. Losses at the gene ends were 0 bases for V and 7 bases for J; bases not matched to a gene: 3. The CDR3 loop spans 15 amino acids.

The genes are TRBV30 and TRBJ1-3; tentatively, D is TRBD1 (6 bases). Per germline, CDR1 GTSNPN and CDR2 SVGIG (reference sequence). The CDR3 extends over 11 amino acids. Between the trimmed V and J ends, which lost 3 bases and 8 bases, there was a span of 8 bases. This CDR3 is CAWRTGDTIYF. As DNA, the CDR3 is TGTGCCTGGAGGACAGGAGACACCATATATTTT.

This chain links TRBV7-2 with TRBJ2-5; TRBD1 is a possible D gene (5 bases). This CDR3 comprises 11 residues. The V end lost 5 bases, the J end lost 6 bases, and 7 bases lay between the germline ends. CDR1 SGHTA and CDR2 FQGNSA come from the germline V gene. The CDR3 loop reads CASSPGKTQYF. The CDR3 DNA reads TGTGCCAGCAGCCCAGGGAAGACCCAGTACTTC.

In its sample, this clone was seen once. The V gene is TRBV11-2, the J gene TRBJ2-7, with 10 bases that match TRBD1. Germline CDR1 is SGHAT and CDR2 is FQNNGV. Trimming took 5 bases from V and 6 from J; bases not matched to a gene: 7. This CDR3 has 14 residues. The CDR3 sequence is CASSPGTGVGEQYF. CDR3 in DNA: TGTGCCAGCAGCCCCGGGACAGGGGTTGGCGAGCAGTACTTC.

DNA for the CDR3: TGCGCCAGCAGTCTAGAGCGGGGCACTGAAGCTTTCTTT. This sequence encodes CASSLERGTEAFF. This chain uses TRBV4-3 with TRBJ1-1; the D is unclear. Germline-derived CDR1 and CDR2 are LGHNA and YSLEER. This CDR3 is 13 amino acids long. V lost 6 bases and J 4 bases, leaving 12 bases between the germline ends.

V and J are TRBV19 and TRBJ1-2; D unclear. The ends were cut back, 4 bases at V and 0 bases at J, with 6 bases in the middle. The CDR3 length is 13 residues. Germline CDR1 and CDR2: LNHDA and SQIVND (reference sequence). The CDR3 nucleotides read TGTGCCAGTAGTACTCACTCTAACTATGGCTACACCTTC. It is translated as CASSTHSNYGYTF.

The chain is built from TRBV19 and TRBJ1-1; D uncertain. This CDR3 has 13 amino acids. Trimming took 3 bases from V and 1 from J, leaving 6 bases between them. CDR1 is LNHDA, CDR2 SQIVND, per germline (reference sequence). CDR3 bases: TGTGCCAGTAGTATCCAGGAGAACACTGAAGCTTTCTTT. Protein: CASSIQENTEAFF.